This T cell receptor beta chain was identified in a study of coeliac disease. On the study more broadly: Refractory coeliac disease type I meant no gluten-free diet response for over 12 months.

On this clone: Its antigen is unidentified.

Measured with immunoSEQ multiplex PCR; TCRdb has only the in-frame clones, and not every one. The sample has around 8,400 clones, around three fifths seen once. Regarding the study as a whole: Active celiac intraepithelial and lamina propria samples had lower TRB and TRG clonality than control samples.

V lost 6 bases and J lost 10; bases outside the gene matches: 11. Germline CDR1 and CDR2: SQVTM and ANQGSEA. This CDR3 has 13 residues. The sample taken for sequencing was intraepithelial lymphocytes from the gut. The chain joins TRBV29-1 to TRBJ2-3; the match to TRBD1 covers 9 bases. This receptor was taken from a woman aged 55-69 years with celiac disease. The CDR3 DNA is TGCAGCGTAGATCGCCGGGACAGGGCTCCGCAGTATTTT. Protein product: CSVDRRDRAPQYF.